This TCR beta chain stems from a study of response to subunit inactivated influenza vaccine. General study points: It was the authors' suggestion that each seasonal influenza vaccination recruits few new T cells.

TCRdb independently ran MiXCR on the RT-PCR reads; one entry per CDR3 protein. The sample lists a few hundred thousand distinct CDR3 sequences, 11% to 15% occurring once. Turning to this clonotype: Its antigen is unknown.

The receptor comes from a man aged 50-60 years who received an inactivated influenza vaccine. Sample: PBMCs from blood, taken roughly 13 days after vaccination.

The CDR3 DNA sequence: TGCAGCGTTATAACTAAGTGGGATACGCAGTATTTT. Protein: CSVITKWDTQYF. The chain combines TRBV29-1 with TRBJ2-3; D is uncertain. Trimming shortened V by 5 bases and J by 6 bases, and 12 bases separated the two germline ends. Germline V gene sequence: CDR1 SQVTM, CDR2 ANQGSEA. The CDR3 runs 12 residues.